These 4 T cell receptor beta chains originate from one sample sequenced in a study of regulatory T cells in long-lasting Graves disease. Building the TCR beta libraries relied on iRepertoire HTBI primers, and CDR3 regions underwent Arm-PCR. TCRdb itself ran the multiplex PCR reads through MiXCR, one entry per CDR3 protein. Among over 500,000 distinct CDR3 sequences listed, roughly 15% were seen once. Time point of the sample: newly diagnosed GD, antithyroid drugs for less than 3 months. PBMCs provided the RNA from which the TCR library was made. Separately, the same data were catalogued under a study of T cells in Graves' hyperthyroidism and ophthalmopathy.

Specimen: peripheral blood mononuclear cells (PBMCs), collected at new diagnosis, from a patient treated with antithyroid drugs. Source of these receptors: a woman in her twenties or thirties with Graves disease.

This clonotype was seen at least ten times. The chain links TRBV29-1 to TRBJ1-1; the D is unclear. Germline V CDR1 and CDR2: SQVTM, ANQGSEA. This CDR3 is built from 13 residues. Trimming shortened V by 4 bases and J by 0 bases, and 9 bases separated the two germline ends. CDR3 sequence (DNA): TGCAGCGTTGGGCAGAAGGTGAACACTGAAGCTTTCTTT. Its protein is CSVGQKVNTEAFF. Looking up the rest from reference TRBV29-1 and TRBJ1-1 gives the full variable domain: SAVISQKPSRDICQRGTSLTIQCQVDSQVTMMFWYRQQPGQSLTLIATANQGSEATYESGFVIDKFPISRPNLTFSTLTVSNMSPEDSSIYLCSVGQKVNTEAFFGQGTRLTVV.

The chain joins TRBV27 to TRBJ2-3; D unclear. The length of the CDR3 is 13 residues. The V gene lost 7 bases and the J gene lost 2 bases, with 10 bases spanning the gap. Germline values: CDR1 MNHEY, CDR2 SMNVEV (reference sequence). The CDR3 DNA sequence: TGTGCCAGCAAACCAAGAATCACAGATACGCAGTATTTT. Amino acid sequence: CASKPRITDTQYF.

This clonotype was counted ten times or more. This chain links TRBV6-1 with TRBJ1-1; D perhaps matches TRBD1 (6 bases). Deletions cut 11 bases from V and 2 bases from J, with 15 bases between. The length of the CDR3 is 13 residues. The germline gives CDR1 MNHNS, CDR2 SASEGT. CDR3 nucleotides: TGTGCCGCCCAGGGGAGAACTAACACTGAAGCTTTCTTT. This translates into CAAQGRTNTEAFF.

This clonotype was counted at least ten times. The rearrangement uses TRBV3-1 and TRBJ2-1; a possible D gene is TRBD1 (6 bases). CDR1 is LGHDT, CDR2 YNNKEL, per germline (reference sequence). The CDR3 runs to 13 residues. Trimming stripped 4 bases from V and 8 bases from J, with 12 bases between. The CDR3 loop is CASSLGQIHEQFF. DNA of the CDR3: TGTGCCAGCAGCCTTGGACAGATTCATGAGCAGTTCTTC.